This entry concerns a single T cell receptor beta chain. This sample is drawn from a study of graft-versus-host responses after intestinal transplantation. Study as a whole: Multivisceral, liver-intestinal, or isolated intestinal transplants were performed in recipients. Findings and limits, study-wide: There were GvH clones found in recipient marrow, and some of them appeared first in ileum or blood. Early post-transplant falls in HvG clones accompanied the peak levels of circulating GvH clones.

CDR3 length: 15 residues. The germline V gene encodes CDR1 LNHDA and CDR2 SQIVND (reference sequence). The V gene end was trimmed by 5 bases and the J gene end by 4 bases; junction bases not matched to a gene: 5. Irradiated, violet-dye-labeled stimulator cells, some 200,000 in number, were plated with some 200,000 CFSE-labeled responder cells. Once the reaction had ended, proliferating CFSE-low CD3+CD4+ and CD3+CD8+ responders were sorted. The assay was immunoSEQ multiplex PCR, and TCRdb's table has in-frame clones only and misses some. The repertoire consists of about 8,000 clones, with more than 25% occurring once and the leading ten covering roughly 1.9%.

This rearrangement joins TRBV19 to TRBJ2-7; 13 bases align to TRBD2. The receptor's source is a human patient who received an intestinal transplant. The sequencing used alloreactive CD8+ T cells from a mixed lymphocyte reaction culture, collected before intestinal transplant. Described subset: CFSE-low proliferating T cells sorted from roughly 6-day pre-transplant mixed lymphocyte reaction (GvH or HvG direction). CDR3 bases: TGTGCCAGTAGTTGGACTAGCGGGGGTCATTACGAGCAGTACTTC. This translates into CASSWTSGGHYEQYF.